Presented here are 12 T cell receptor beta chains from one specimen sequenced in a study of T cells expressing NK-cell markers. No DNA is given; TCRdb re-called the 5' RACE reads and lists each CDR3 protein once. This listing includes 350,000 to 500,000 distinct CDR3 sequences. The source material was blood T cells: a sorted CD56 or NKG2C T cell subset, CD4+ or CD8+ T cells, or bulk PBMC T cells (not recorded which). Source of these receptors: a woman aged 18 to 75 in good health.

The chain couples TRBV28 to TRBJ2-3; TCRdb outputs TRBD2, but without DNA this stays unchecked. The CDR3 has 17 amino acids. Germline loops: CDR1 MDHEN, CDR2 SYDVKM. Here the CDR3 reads CASSSPLAGMAEDTQYF.

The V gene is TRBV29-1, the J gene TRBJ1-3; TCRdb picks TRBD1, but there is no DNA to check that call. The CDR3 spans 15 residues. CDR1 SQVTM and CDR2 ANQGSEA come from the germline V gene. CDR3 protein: CSVQSQGVSGNTIYF.

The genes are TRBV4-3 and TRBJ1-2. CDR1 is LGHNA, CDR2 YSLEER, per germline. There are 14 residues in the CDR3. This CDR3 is CASSHVAGPNGYTF.

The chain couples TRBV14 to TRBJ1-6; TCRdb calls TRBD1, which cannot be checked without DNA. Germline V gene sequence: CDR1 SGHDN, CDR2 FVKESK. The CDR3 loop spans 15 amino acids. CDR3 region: CASSQVWGAASPLHF. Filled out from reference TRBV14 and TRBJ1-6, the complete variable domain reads EAGVTQFPSHSVIEKGQTVTLRCDPISGHDNLYWYRRVMGKEIKFLLHFVKESKQDESGMPNNRFLAERTGGTYSTLKVQPAELEDSGVYFCASSQVWGAASPLHFGNGTRLTVT.

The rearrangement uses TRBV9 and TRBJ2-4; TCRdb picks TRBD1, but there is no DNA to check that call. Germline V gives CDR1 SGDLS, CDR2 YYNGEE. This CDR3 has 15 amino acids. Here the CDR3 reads CASSGSGQGSNIQYF.

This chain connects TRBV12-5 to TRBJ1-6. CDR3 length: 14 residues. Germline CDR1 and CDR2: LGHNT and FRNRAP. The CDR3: CARRFGPIGSPLHF.

The CDR3 is CASTRTGRDTQYF. V is TRBV12-3 or TRBV12-4 and J is TRBJ2-3. This CDR3 is built from 13 residues.

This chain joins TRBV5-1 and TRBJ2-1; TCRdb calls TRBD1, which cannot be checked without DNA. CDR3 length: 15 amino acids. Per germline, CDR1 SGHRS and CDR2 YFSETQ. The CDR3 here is CASSALPGGGNEQFF.

The CDR3 reads CASSLAMGQETQYF. V is TRBV5-1 and J is TRBJ2-5. The CDR3 is 14 residues long. Germline CDR1 reads SGHRS; CDR2 reads YFSETQ.

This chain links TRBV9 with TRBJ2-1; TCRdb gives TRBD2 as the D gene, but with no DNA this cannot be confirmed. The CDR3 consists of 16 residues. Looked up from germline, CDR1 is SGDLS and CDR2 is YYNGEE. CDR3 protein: CASSVAGTRSYNEQFF.

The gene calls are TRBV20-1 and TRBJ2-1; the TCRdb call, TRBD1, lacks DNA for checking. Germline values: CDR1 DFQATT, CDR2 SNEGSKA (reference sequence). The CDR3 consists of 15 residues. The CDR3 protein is CSAGLGATSYNEQFF.

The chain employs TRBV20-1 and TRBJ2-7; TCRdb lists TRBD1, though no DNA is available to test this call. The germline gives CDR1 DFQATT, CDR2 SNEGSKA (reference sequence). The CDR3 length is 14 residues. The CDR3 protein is CSAKRGSQQTEQYF.